These 25 T cell receptor beta chains originate from one sample sequenced in a study of CD8+ T cells in alopecia areata. Following extraction, RNA underwent reverse transcription to cDNA, which served as the sequencing template. Sequencing was performed with immunoSEQ multiplex PCR; in TCRdb, only in-frame clones are kept and a portion is missing. The sample contains 210,000 or so clones, approximately 70% of which appear only once. Specified treatment: oral pan-JAK inhibitor, 5-10 mg twice daily. Sequencing used CD4+ T cells sorted from blood, obtained between weeks 43 and 45, from a patient treated with tofacitinib. These receptors originate from a human donor with alopecia areata.

This clone has just one count. DNA of the CDR3: TGTGCCAGCAGTCACTACAGCTCTGGGGCCAACGTCCTGACTTTC. This encodes CASSHYSSGANVLTF. The rearrangement joins TRBV6-1 to TRBJ2-6; D is uncertain. The CDR3 length is 15 residues. V lost 5 bases, J lost 0 bases, and 8 bases lay in between. The germline V gene encodes CDR1 MNHNS and CDR2 SASEGT.

This clone was detected only a few times. The chain has TRBV5-1 and TRBJ1-1, with D unresolved. Trimming left V 0 bases short and J 0 bases short, with 3 bases between. The CDR3 contains 13 residues. Germline assignment: CDR1 SGHRS and CDR2 YFSETQ. The CDR3 sequence is CASSLDMNTEAFF. The CDR3 DNA is TGCGCCAGCAGCTTGGACATGAACACTGAAGCTTTCTTT.

The rearrangement joins TRBV5-1 to TRBJ2-5, with D uncertain. The germline gives CDR1 SGHRS, CDR2 YFSETQ. Trimming took off 0 bases at V and 0 bases at J, with 12 bases between the two ends. This CDR3 is built from 16 residues. CDR3 DNA sequence: TGCGCCAGCAGCTTGGTGGGCGGCCAGTACCAAGAGACCCAGTACTTC. Its protein product is CASSLVGGQYQETQYF. The full variable domain, rest sourced from reference TRBV5-1 and TRBJ2-5, is KAGVTQTPRYLIKTRGQQVTLSCSPISGHRSVSWYQQTPGQGLQFLFEYFSETQRNKGNFPGRFSGRQFSNSRSEMNVSTLELGDSALYLCASSLVGGQYQETQYFGPGTRLLVL.

The chain uses TRBV30 and TRBJ1-1; D ambiguous. Trimming pared 4 bases from V and 2 bases from J, leaving 11 bases between. In germline, CDR1 is GTSNPN, CDR2 SVGIG (reference sequence). The CDR3 totals 13 residues. CDR3 coding DNA: TGTGCCTGGATTAGGGATGCTAACACTGAAGCTTTCTTT. Protein: CAWIRDANTEAFF.

The chain employs TRBV29-1 and TRBJ2-7, with 9 positions matching TRBD1. This CDR3 has 14 amino acids. CDR1 SQVTM and CDR2 ANQGSEA come from the germline V gene. Trimming took 7 bases from V and 6 from J; bases not matched to a gene: 13. In DNA form, the CDR3 reads TGCAGCGCCCGACAGGGGGTAAGAGAGGCCGAGCAGTACTTC. Protein sequence: CSARQGVREAEQYF.

This rearrangement joins TRBV15 to TRBJ2-1; D is perhaps TRBD1 (5 bases). CDR1 is LNHNV and CDR2 is YYDKDF in the germline V gene (reference sequence). The CDR3 covers 16 residues. The germline V and J ends were trimmed by 1 base and 7 bases, with 17 bases remaining between them. CDR3 DNA: TGTGCCACCAGCAGAGTTGGGGCCAGGGAAGGAAATGAGCAGTTCTTC. It yields the protein CATSRVGAREGNEQFF.

V and J are TRBV25-1 and TRBJ1-2, with D maybe TRBD1 (6 bases). The germline V and J ends were trimmed by 8 bases and 3 bases, with 13 bases remaining between them. The CDR3 length is 13 residues. Per the germline V gene, CDR1 is MGHDK and CDR2 is SYGVNS. The CDR3 nucleotides read TGTGCCAGCCGCCCTACAGGGCACTATGGCTACACCTTC. Its translation: CASRPTGHYGYTF.

The chain joins TRBV5-1 to TRBJ1-4; D is possibly TRBD1 (6 bases). The CDR3 is 14 residues long. Germline CDR1 reads SGHRS; CDR2 reads YFSETQ. The V gene lost 0 bases and the J gene lost 4 bases, with 7 bases spanning the gap. The CDR3 region has the DNA TGCGCCAGCAGCTTGGGACAGGTTAATGAAAAACTGTTTTTT. Its protein is CASSLGQVNEKLFF. Full variable domain (remainder filled in from reference TRBV5-1 and TRBJ1-4): KAGVTQTPRYLIKTRGQQVTLSCSPISGHRSVSWYQQTPGQGLQFLFEYFSETQRNKGNFPGRFSGRQFSNSRSEMNVSTLELGDSALYLCASSLGQVNEKLFFGSGTQLSVL.

DNA for the CDR3: TGTGCCAGCAGCGTAGGAGGTTCTGACCAGCCCCAGCATTTT. Protein sequence: CASSVGGSDQPQHF. The chain is built from TRBV9 and TRBJ1-5; D gene uncertain. V gave up 0 bases and J gave up 7 bases, with 11 bases separating them. This CDR3 has 14 residues. Germline lookup yields CDR1 SGDLS and CDR2 YYNGEE.

This clone was seen a handful of times. V is TRBV2 and J is TRBJ2-2, with 8 bases fitting TRBD1. In germline, CDR1 is SNHLY, CDR2 FYNNEI. The CDR3 runs 15 residues. V dropped 10 bases and J dropped 4; count of bases not matched to a gene: 11. The CDR3 loop is CATSPQGAATGELFF. Written as DNA, the CDR3 is TGTGCCACCAGCCCTCAGGGGGCGGCCACCGGGGAGCTGTTTTTT. The full variable domain, rest sourced from reference TRBV2 and TRBJ2-2, is EPEVTQTPSHQVTQMGQEVILRCVPISNHLYFYWYRQILGQKVEFLVSFYNNEISEKSEIFDDQFSVERPDGSNFTLKIRSTKLEDSAMYFCATSPQGAATGELFFGEGSRLTVL.

This clone turned up a few times. The chain is built from TRBV5-6 and TRBJ2-7; no clear D. This CDR3 spans 11 amino acids. Trimming removed 2 bases from V and 4 bases from J, with 4 bases in between. Germline V CDR1 and CDR2: SGHDT, YYEEEE. CDR3 sequence: CASSFDYEQYF. CDR3 in DNA: TGTGCCAGCAGCTTCGATTACGAGCAGTACTTC.

Worth noting for this clone: Other nucleotide sequences in the sample specify the same CDR3. The chain is built from TRBV5-1 and TRBJ2-5, with D unclear. Trimming cost V 0 bases and J 1 base, with 4 bases left between them. The CDR3 has 13 residues. Germline CDR1 SGHRS, CDR2 YFSETQ. Here the CDR3 DNA reads TGCGCCAGCAGCTTGGATAGCCAAGAGACCCAGTACTTC. Protein product: CASSLDSQETQYF.

This clone was seen once. V and J are TRBV9 and TRBJ2-5; D gene ambiguous. The CDR3 is made up of 14 amino acids. Germline assignment: CDR1 SGDLS and CDR2 YYNGEE. V lost 0 bases, J lost 2 bases, and 8 bases lay in between. In nucleotides, the CDR3 is TGTGCCAGCAGCGTAGGCACACGTCAAGAGACCCAGTACTTC. Amino acid sequence: CASSVGTRQETQYF.

This clone has a handful of counts. This chain joins TRBV5-5 and TRBJ2-5; no firm D call. The ends were cut back, 6 bases at V and 5 bases at J, with 11 bases in the middle. Germline V gene lookup returns CDR1 SGHKS and CDR2 YYEKEE (reference sequence). The CDR3 length is 12 residues. The CDR3 bases are TGTGCCAGCAAACCCGCCGGGGAGACCCAGTACTTC. The encoded protein is CASKPAGETQYF.

The rearrangement links TRBV29-1 to TRBJ2-7, with D possibly TRBD2 on 5 matching bases. Trimming cost V 1 base and J 0 bases, with 13 bases left between them. The CDR3 loop spans 15 amino acids. Per germline, CDR1 SQVTM and CDR2 ANQGSEA. The CDR3 region is CSVEGGSEPSYEQYF. CDR3 coding DNA: TGCAGCGTTGAAGGAGGGTCAGAACCCTCCTACGAGCAGTACTTC.

The chain couples TRBV29-1 to TRBJ1-2, with a weak D call TRBD1 (5 bases). CDR3 length equals 14 residues. V lost 1 base and J 4 bases, leaving 13 bases between the germline ends. The germline V gene has CDR1 SQVTM and CDR2 ANQGSEA. The CDR3 spells CSVEVTGGTYGYTF. For the CDR3, the DNA is TGCAGCGTTGAAGTCACAGGAGGAACCTATGGCTACACCTTC. Full variable domain (rest looked up from reference TRBV29-1 and TRBJ1-2): SAVISQKPSRDICQRGTSLTIQCQVDSQVTMMFWYRQQPGQSLTLIATANQGSEATYESGFVIDKFPISRPNLTFSTLTVSNMSPEDSSIYLCSVEVTGGTYGYTFGSGTRLTVV.

The chain couples TRBV30 to TRBJ1-5; 8 nucleotides align to TRBD1. Looked up from germline, CDR1 is GTSNPN and CDR2 is SVGIG (reference sequence). Trimming took 2 bases from V and 3 from J; bases not matched to a gene: 3. The CDR3 has 14 amino acids. CDR3 DNA sequence: TGTGCCTGGAGTTCGACAGGGGACAATCAGCCCCAGCATTTT. The encoded protein is CAWSSTGDNQPQHF. Full variable domain (rest looked up from reference TRBV30 and TRBJ1-5): SQTIHQWPATLVQPVGSPLSLECTVEGTSNPNLYWYRQAAGRGLQLLFYSVGIGQISSEVPQNLSASRPQDRQFILSSKKLLLSDSGFYLCAWSSTGDNQPQHFGDGTRLSIL.

This clone was found a few times. This sequence joins TRBV4-1 and TRBJ2-3, with 7 nucleotides matching TRBD2. The J segment lost 4 bases and the V segment lost 1 base, leaving 11 bases of the junction unmatched. CDR1 and CDR2 from the germline V gene are MGHRA and YSYEKL. The CDR3 consists of 17 residues. In DNA form, the CDR3 reads TGCGCCAGCAGCCAAGTCATAGCGGGCGGTTCCTCAGATACGCAGTATTTT. Residues: CASSQVIAGGSSDTQYF.

The chain couples TRBV2 to TRBJ1-6; the D is unclear. Germline loops: CDR1 SNHLY, CDR2 FYNNEI. The CDR3 consists of 16 residues. The germline V and J ends were trimmed by 5 bases and 10 bases, with 21 bases remaining between them. CDR3 in amino acids: CASSSTTDGAGSPLHF. The CDR3 DNA sequence: TGTGCCAGCAGTAGTACCACGGACGGAGCGGGATCACCCCTCCACTTT. Looking up the rest from reference TRBV2 and TRBJ1-6 gives the full variable domain: EPEVTQTPSHQVTQMGQEVILRCVPISNHLYFYWYRQILGQKVEFLVSFYNNEISEKSEIFDDQFSVERPDGSNFTLKIRSTKLEDSAMYFCASSSTTDGAGSPLHFGNGTRLTVT.

This clone appeared a single time. This sample includes further DNA sequences coding for the same CDR3. The chain is built from TRBV27 and TRBJ2-7; 9 positions agree with TRBD2. Germline V CDR1 and CDR2: MNHEY, SMNVEV (reference sequence). The V segment lost 2 bases and the J segment 3 bases; nucleotides outside the gene matches: 11. This CDR3 contains 17 residues. CDR3 protein: CASSLGRGGLDGYEQYF. The CDR3 nucleotides read TGTGCCAGCAGTTTAGGGCGGGGGGGCCTCGACGGCTACGAGCAGTACTTC.

The DNA of the CDR3 is TGCAGCGCCAAAGGACAGCTCAGCTCCTACGAGCAGTACTTC. It is translated as CSAKGQLSSYEQYF. The chain combines TRBV29-1 with TRBJ2-7, with a weak D call TRBD1 (6 bases). This CDR3 is built from 14 residues. CDR1 is SQVTM, CDR2 ANQGSEA, per germline. V lost 7 bases, J lost 0 bases, and 16 bases lay in between.

The chain couples TRBV4-1 to TRBJ1-5; the D gene is possibly TRBD1 (5 bases). V shed 0 bases and J shed 2 bases, with 11 bases lying between them. Germline V CDR1 and CDR2: MGHRA, YSYEKL. This CDR3 spans 16 amino acids. The CDR3 nucleotides are TGCGCCAGCAGCCAAGATGGCATAGGGGGCAATCAGCCCCAGCATTTT. This sequence encodes CASSQDGIGGNQPQHF.

V usage is TRBV6-1 and J usage is TRBJ1-5; 7 positions agree with TRBD1. The length of the CDR3 is 14 residues. Germline CDR1 reads MNHNS; CDR2 reads SASEGT. V trimming: 7 bases; J trimming: 3 bases; junction bases outside the gene matches: 6. CDR3 DNA sequence: TGTGCCAGCAACTTAAGGGGGCTCAATCAGCCCCAGCATTTT. Translating gives CASNLRGLNQPQHF.

J is TRBJ2-7 and V is TRBV28; no firm D call. Trimming removed 4 bases from V and 5 bases from J, with 9 bases in between. The CDR3 has 12 amino acids. Germline V CDR1 and CDR2: MDHEN, SYDVKM. As DNA, the CDR3 is TGTGCCAGCAGTTCCCTCCCGGACGAGCAGTACTTC. This sequence encodes CASSSLPDEQYF.

The chain combines TRBV7-9 with TRBJ2-3; TRBD2 aligns across 10 bases. The CDR3 extends over 14 amino acids. Germline V gene lookup returns CDR1 SEHNR and CDR2 FQNEAQ (reference sequence). Trimming removed 2 bases from V and 9 bases from J; junction bases left unmatched: 5. The CDR3 here is CASSLPPTSGTQYF. CDR3 nucleotide sequence: TGTGCCAGCAGCTTACCCCCGACTAGCGGGACGCAGTATTTT.